The 5 T cell receptor beta chains below all came from one sample that was sequenced in a study of blood T cell repertoires in COVID-19. Generated by immunoSEQ multiplex PCR, the TCRdb table keeps only in-frame clones and is missing some. Among under 350,000 clones listed, approximately 86% were seen once. Sequencing input: PBMCs or T cells enriched from blood (not recorded which). The receptors stem from a woman between 40 and 55 years old with acute COVID-19.

This chain connects TRBV9 to TRBJ2-3; D perhaps matches TRBD2 (8 bases). The germline gives CDR1 SGDLS, CDR2 YYNGEE. The CDR3 spans 16 residues. Trimming removed 0 bases from V and 4 bases from J, with 15 bases in between. CDR3 residues: CASSVGGTRGPDTQYF. CDR3 bases: TGTGCCAGCAGCGTAGGGGGGACTAGGGGGCCAGATACGCAGTATTTT.

V gene TRBV9 combines with J gene TRBJ2-5; TRBD2 matches at 10 bases. The J segment lost 2 bases and the V segment lost 3 bases, leaving 4 bases of the junction unmatched. The CDR3 is made up of 15 amino acids. Germline CDR1 reads SGDLS; CDR2 reads YYNGEE. The CDR3 DNA reads as TGTGCCAGCAGCGGGGGACTAGCGACGCAAGAGACCCAGTACTTC. Translation gives CASSGGLATQETQYF.

CDR3 bases: TGTGCCAGCAGCCCCGCCCGGACAGGCTCCTACGAGCAGTACTTC. It translates to CASSPARTGSYEQYF. The chain has TRBV7-2 and TRBJ2-7, with 7 bases lining up with TRBD1. V trimming: 5 bases; J trimming: 0 bases; junction bases outside the gene matches: 7. This CDR3 spans 15 amino acids. CDR1 is SGHTA and CDR2 is FQGNSA in the germline V gene.

The chain employs TRBV12-3 or TRBV12-4 and TRBJ2-1; no firm D call. The CDR3 loop spans 13 amino acids. With 1 base removed from V and 6 bases from J, the gap between germline ends came to 7 bases. The CDR3 nucleotides read TGTGCCAGCAGTTTAGGCAGCGTCAATGAGCAGTTCTTC. It codes for CASSLGSVNEQFF.

The chain carries TRBV2 and TRBJ1-2; TRBD1 is a possible D gene (5 bases). CDR1 and CDR2 (germline): SNHLY, FYNNEI. The CDR3 runs to 10 residues. V gave up 4 bases and J gave up 13 bases, with 10 bases separating them. The CDR3 is CASSATGGTF. The CDR3 DNA follows: TGTGCCAGCAGTGCCACAGGTGGCACCTTC.